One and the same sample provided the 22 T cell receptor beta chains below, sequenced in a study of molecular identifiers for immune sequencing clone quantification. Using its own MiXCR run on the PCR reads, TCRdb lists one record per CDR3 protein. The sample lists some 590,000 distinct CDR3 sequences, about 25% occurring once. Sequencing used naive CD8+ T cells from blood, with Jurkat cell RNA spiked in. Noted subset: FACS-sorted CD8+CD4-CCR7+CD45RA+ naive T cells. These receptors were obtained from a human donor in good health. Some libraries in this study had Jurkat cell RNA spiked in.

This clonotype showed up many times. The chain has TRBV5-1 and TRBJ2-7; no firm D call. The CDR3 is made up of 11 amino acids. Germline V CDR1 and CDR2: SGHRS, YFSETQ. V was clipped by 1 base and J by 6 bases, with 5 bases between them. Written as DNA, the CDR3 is TGCGCCAGCAGCTTGCGACCCGAGCAGTACTTC. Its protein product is CASSLRPEQYF.

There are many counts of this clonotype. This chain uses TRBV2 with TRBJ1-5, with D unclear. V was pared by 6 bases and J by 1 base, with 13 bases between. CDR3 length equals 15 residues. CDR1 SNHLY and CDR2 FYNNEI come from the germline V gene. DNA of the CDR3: TGTGCCAGCAGCCTCCCTGACGGAAGCAATCAGCCCCAGCATTTT. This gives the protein CASSLPDGSNQPQHF.

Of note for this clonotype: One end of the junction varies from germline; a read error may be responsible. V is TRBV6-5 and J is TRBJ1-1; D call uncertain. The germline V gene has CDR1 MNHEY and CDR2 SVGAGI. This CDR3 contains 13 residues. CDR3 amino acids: CAGSYGSNTEAFF. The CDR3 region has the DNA TGTGCCGGCAGTTACGGGTCGAACACTGAAGCTTTCTTT.

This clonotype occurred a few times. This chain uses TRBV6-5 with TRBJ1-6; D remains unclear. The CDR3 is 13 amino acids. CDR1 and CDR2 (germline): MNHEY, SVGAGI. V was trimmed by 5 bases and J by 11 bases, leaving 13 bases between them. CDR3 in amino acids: CASSGGSGTPLHF. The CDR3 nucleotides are TGTGCCAGCAGTGGCGGCAGTGGAACACCCCTCCACTTT.

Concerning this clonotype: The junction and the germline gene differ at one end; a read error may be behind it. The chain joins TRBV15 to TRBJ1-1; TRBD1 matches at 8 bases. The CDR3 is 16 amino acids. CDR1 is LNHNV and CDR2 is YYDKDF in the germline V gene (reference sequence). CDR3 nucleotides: TGTGCCGCCAGCAGATCGGACAGGGTCCCGAACACTGAAGCTTTCTTT. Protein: CAASRSDRVPNTEAFF. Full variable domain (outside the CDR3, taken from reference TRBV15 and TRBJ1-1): DAMVIQNPRYQVTQFGKPVTLSCSQTLNHNVMYWYQQKSSQAPKLLFHYYDKDFNNEADTPDNFQSRRPNTSFCFLDIRSPGLGDTAMYLCAASRSDRVPNTEAFFGQGTRLTVV.

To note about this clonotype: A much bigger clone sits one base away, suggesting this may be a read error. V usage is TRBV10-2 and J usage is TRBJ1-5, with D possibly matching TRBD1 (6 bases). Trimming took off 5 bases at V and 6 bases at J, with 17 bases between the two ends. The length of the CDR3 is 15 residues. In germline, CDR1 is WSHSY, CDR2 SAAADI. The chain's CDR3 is CASSRGGEMVQPQHF. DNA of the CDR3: TGCGCCAGCAGTCGGGGGGGCGAAATGGTTCAGCCCCAGCATTTT.

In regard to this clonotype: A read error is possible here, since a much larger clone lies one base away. This CDR3 reads CSARDQRNLGNQPQHF. CDR3 bases: TGCAGTGCTAGAGATCAACGAAACCTGGGCAATCAGCCCCAGCATTTT. The rearrangement links TRBV20-1 to TRBJ1-5, with D uncertain. V lost 0 bases and J 2 bases, leaving 14 bases between the germline ends. Germline lookup yields CDR1 DFQATT and CDR2 SNEGSKA (reference sequence). This CDR3 region has 16 residues.

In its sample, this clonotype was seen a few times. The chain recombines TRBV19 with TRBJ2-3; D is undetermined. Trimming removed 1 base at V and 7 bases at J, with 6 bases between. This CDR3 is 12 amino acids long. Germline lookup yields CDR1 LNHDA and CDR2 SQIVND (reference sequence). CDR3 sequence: CASSIGDNTQYF. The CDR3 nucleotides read TGTGCCAGTAGTATAGGGGATAATACGCAGTATTTT.

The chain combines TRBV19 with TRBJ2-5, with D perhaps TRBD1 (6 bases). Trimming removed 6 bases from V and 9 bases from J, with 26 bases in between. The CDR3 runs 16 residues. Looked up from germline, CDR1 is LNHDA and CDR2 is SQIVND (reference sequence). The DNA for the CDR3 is TGTGCCAGTAGCCTGGGGGCCAGGGCTGGTCTCGGGGCCCAGTACTTC. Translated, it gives CASSLGARAGLGAQYF.

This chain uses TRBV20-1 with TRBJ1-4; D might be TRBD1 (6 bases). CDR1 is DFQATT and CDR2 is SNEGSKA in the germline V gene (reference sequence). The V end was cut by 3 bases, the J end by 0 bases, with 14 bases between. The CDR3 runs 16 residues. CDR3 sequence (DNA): TGCAGTGCTAGTGGTACAGGGTCGTCAACTAATGAAAAACTGTTTTTT. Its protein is CSASGTGSSTNEKLFF.

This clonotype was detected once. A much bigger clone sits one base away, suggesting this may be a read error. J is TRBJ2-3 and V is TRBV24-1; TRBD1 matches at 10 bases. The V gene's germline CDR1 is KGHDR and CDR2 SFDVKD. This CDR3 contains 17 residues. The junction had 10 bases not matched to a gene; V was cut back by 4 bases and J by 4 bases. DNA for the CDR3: TGTGCCACCAGTGACAGGACAGGGGGGACCGCCCCAGATACGCAGTATTTT. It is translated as CATSDRTGGTAPDTQYF.

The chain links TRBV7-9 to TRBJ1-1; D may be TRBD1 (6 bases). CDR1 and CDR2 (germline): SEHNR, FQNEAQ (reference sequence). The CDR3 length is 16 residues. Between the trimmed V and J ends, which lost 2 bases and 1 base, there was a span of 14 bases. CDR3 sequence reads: CASSLKQGRGNTEAFF. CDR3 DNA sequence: TGTGCCAGCAGCTTAAAACAGGGAAGGGGGAACACTGAAGCTTTCTTT.

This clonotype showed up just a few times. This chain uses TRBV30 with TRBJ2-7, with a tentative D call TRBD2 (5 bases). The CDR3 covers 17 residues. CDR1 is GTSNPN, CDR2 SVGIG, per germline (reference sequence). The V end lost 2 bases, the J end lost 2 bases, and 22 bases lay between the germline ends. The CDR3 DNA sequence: TGTGCCTGGAGTACACCTGAGGGTATTTCCGCCCCCTACGAGCAGTACTTC. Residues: CAWSTPEGISAPYEQYF.

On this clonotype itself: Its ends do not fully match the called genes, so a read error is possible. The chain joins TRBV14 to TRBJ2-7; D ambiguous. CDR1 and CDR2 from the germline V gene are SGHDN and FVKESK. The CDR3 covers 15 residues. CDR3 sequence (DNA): TGTGCGAGCAGCCAAGATTTTTTCGGCAGATACGAGCAGTACTTC. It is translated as CASSQDFFGRYEQYF.

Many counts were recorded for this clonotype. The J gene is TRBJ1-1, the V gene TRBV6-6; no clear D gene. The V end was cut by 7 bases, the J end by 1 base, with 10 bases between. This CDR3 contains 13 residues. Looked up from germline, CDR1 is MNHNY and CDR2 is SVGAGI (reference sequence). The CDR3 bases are TGTGCCAGCATCCTGGGCCAGAACACTGAAGCTTTCTTT. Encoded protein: CASILGQNTEAFF.

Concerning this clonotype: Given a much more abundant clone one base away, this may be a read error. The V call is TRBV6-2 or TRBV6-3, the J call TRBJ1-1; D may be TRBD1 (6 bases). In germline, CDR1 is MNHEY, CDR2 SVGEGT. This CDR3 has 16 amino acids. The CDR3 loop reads CARSYSQGPADTEAFF. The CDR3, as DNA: TGTGCCCGCAGTTACTCGCAGGGGCCGGCGGACACTGAAGCTTTCTTT.

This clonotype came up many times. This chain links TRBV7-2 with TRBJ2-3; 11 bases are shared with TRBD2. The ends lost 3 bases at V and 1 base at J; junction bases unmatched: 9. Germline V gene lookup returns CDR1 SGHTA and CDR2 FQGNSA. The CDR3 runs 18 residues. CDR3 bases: TGTGCCAGCAGCTTCTCCCCCCGTAGCGGGGGGGGCACAGATACGCAGTATTTT. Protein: CASSFSPRSGGGTDTQYF.

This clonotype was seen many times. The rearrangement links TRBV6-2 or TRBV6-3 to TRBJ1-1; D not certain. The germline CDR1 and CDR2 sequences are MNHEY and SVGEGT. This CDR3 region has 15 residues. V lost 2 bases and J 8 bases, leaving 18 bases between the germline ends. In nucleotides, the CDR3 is TGTGCCAGCAGTTACCGGGATGGTGAGGGCGTAGAAGCTTTCTTT. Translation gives CASSYRDGEGVEAFF.

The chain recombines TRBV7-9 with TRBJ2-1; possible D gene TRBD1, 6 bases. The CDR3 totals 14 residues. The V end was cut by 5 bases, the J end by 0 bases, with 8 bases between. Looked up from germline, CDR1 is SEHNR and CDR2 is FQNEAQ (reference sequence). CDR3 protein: CASSGQSSYNEQFF. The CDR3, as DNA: TGTGCCAGCAGCGGACAGAGCTCCTACAATGAGCAGTTCTTC.

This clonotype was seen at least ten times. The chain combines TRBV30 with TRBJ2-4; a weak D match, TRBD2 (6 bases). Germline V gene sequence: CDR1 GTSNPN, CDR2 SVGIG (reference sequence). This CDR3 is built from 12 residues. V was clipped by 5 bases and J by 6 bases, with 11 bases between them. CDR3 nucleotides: TGTGCCTGGGCTGGGGGGAGAAACATTCAGTACTTC. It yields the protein CAWAGGRNIQYF.

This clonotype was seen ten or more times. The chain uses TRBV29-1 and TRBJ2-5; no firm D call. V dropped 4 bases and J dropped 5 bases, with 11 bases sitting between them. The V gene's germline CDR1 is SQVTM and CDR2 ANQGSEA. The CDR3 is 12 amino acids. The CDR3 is CSVVSGPETQYF. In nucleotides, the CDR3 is TGCAGCGTTGTGTCAGGCCCGGAGACCCAGTACTTC.

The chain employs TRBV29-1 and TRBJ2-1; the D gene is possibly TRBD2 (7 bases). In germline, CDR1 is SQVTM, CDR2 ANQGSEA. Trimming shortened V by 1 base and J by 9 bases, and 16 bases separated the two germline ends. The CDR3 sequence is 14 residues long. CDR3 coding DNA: TGCAGCGTTGAAGGGGGGGGGCTCCAGGGTGAGCAGTTCTTC. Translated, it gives CSVEGGGLQGEQFF.